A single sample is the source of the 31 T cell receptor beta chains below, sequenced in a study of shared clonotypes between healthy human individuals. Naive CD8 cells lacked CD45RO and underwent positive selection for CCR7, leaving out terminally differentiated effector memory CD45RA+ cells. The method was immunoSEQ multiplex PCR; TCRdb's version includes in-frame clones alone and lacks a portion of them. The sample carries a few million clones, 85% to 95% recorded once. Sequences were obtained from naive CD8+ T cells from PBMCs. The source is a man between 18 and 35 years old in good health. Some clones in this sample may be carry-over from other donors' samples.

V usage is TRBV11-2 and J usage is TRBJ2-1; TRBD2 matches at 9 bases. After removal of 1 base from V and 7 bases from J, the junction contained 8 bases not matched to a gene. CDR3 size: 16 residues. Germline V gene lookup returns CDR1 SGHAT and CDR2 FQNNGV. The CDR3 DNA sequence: TGTGCCAGCAGCTTAGGCGGCGGGAGGGCCGGGAATGAGCAGTTCTTC. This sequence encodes CASSLGGGRAGNEQFF.

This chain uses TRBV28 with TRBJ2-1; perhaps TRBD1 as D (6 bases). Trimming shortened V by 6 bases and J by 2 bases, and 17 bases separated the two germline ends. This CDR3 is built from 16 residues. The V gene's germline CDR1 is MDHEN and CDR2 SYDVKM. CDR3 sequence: CASSRPTGTPYNEQFF. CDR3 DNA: TGTGCCAGCAGCCGACCTACCGGGACACCCTACAATGAGCAGTTCTTC.

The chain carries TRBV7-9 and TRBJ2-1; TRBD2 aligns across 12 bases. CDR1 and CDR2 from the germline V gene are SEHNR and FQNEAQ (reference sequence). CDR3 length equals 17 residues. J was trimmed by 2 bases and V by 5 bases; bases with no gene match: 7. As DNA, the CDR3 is TGTGCCAGCAGCGCCGGGACTAGCGGGTACACCTACAATGAGCAGTTCTTC. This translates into CASSAGTSGYTYNEQFF.

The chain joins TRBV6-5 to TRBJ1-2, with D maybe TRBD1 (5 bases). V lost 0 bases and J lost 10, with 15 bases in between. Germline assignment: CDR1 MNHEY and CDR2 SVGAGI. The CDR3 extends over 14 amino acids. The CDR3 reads CASSYSGPGYFYTF. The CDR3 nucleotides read TGTGCCAGCAGTTACTCGGGGCCAGGCTATTTCTACACCTTC.

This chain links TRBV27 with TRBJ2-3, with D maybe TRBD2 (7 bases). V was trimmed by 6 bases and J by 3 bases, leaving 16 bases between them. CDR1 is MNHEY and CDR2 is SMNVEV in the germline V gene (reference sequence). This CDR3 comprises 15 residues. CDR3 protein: CASSPNGGLTDTQYF. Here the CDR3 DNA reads TGTGCCAGCAGCCCCAACGGGGGGCTAACAGATACGCAGTATTTT.

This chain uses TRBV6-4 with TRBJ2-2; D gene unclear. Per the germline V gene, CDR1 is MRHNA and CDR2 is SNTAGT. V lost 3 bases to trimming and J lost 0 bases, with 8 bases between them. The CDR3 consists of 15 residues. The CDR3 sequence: CASSEVSTNTGELFF. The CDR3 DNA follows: TGTGCCAGCAGTGAAGTCTCTACGAACACCGGGGAGCTGTTTTTT.

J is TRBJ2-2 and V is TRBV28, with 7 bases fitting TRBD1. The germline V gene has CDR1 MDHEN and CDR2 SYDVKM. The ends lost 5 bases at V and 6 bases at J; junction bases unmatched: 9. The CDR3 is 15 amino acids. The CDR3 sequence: CASSGRDRGPGELFF. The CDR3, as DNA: TGTGCCAGCAGTGGCCGGGACAGAGGTCCCGGGGAGCTGTTTTTT.

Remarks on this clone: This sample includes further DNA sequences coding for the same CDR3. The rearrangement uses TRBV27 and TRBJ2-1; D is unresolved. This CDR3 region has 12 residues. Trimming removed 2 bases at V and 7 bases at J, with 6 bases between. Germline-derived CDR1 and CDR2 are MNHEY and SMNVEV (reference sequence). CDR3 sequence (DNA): TGTGCCAGCAGTTTACCAGGTAATGAGCAGTTCTTC. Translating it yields CASSLPGNEQFF.

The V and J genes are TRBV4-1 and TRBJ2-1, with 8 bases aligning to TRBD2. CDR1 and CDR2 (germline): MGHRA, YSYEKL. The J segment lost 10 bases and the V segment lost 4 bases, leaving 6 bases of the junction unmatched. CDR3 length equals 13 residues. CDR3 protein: CASSPGLVNEQFF. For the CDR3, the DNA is TGCGCCAGCAGCCCGGGACTAGTGAACGAGCAGTTCTTC.

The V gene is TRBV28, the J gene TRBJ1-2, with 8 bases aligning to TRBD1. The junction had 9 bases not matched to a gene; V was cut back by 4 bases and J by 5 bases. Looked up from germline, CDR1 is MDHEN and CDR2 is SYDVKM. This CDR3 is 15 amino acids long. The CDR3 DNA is TGTGCCAGCAGTTCGCAGGGGGCGCTTTGGTATGGCTACACCTTC. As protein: CASSSQGALWYGYTF.

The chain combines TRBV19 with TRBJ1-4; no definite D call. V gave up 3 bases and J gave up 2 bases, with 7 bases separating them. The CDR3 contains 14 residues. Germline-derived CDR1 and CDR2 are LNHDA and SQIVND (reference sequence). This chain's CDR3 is CASSMWATNEKLFF. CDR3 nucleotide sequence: TGTGCCAGTAGTATGTGGGCTACTAATGAAAAACTGTTTTTT. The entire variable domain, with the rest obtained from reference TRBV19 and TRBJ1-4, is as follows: DGGITQSPKYLFRKEGQNVTLSCEQNLNHDAMYWYRQDPGQGLRLIYYSQIVNDFQKGDIAEGYSVSREKKESFPLTVTSAQKNPTAFYLCASSMWATNEKLFFGSGTQLSVL.

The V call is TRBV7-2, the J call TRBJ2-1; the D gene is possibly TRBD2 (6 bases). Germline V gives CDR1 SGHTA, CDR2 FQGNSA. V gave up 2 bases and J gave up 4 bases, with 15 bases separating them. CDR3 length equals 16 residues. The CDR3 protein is CASSLRFGLAYNEQFF. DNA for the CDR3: TGTGCCAGCAGCTTACGTTTCGGGCTAGCGTACAATGAGCAGTTCTTC.

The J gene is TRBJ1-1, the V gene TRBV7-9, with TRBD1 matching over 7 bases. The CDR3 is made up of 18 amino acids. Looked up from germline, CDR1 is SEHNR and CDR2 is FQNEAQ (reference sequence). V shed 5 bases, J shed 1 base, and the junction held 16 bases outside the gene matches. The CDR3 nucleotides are TGTGCCAGCAGCCCCCCCGGGTTGACAGGGCCGACGAACACTGAAGCTTTCTTT. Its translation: CASSPPGLTGPTNTEAFF.

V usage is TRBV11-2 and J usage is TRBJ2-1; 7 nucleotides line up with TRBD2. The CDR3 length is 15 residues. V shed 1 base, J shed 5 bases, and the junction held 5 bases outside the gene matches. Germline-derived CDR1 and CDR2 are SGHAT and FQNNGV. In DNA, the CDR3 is TGTGCCAGCAGCTTAGCGGGCGGGAGAGACAATGAGCAGTTCTTC. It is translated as CASSLAGGRDNEQFF.

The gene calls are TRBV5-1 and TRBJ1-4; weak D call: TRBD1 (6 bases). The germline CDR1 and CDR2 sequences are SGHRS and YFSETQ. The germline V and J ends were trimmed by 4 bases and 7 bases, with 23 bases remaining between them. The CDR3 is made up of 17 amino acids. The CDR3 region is CASSITGLGGVFEKLFF. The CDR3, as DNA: TGCGCCAGCAGCATCACAGGGCTTGGGGGAGTGTTTGAAAAACTGTTTTTT.

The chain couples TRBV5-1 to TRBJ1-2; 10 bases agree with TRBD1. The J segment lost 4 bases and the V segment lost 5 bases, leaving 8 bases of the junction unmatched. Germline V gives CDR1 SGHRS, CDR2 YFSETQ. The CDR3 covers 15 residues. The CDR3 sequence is CASSPRQGASYGYTF. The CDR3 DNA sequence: TGCGCCAGCAGTCCCCGACAGGGGGCGAGCTATGGCTACACCTTC.

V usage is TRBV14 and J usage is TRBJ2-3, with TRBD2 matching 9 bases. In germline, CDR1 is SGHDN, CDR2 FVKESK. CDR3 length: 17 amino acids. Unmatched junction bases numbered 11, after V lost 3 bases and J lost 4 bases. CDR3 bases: TGTGCCAGCAGCCACCCCTTAGCGGGAGCTTCCGCAGATACGCAGTATTTT. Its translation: CASSHPLAGASADTQYF.

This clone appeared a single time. The DNA for the CDR3 is TGTGCCAGCAGGGAGCGGGACACATACTCCTACGAGCAGTACTTC. Protein product: CASRERDTYSYEQYF. The chain combines TRBV2 with TRBJ2-7; D is possibly TRBD2 (7 bases). Trimming removed 6 bases from V and 0 bases from J, with 15 bases in between. Germline V lookup: CDR1 SNHLY, CDR2 FYNNEI. The CDR3 has 15 amino acids.

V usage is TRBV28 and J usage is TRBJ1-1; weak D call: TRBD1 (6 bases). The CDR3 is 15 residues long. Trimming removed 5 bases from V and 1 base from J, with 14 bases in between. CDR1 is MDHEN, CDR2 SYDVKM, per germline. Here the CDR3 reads CASSNTQGPNTEAFF. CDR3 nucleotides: TGTGCCAGCAGTAACACTCAGGGGCCGAACACTGAAGCTTTCTTT.

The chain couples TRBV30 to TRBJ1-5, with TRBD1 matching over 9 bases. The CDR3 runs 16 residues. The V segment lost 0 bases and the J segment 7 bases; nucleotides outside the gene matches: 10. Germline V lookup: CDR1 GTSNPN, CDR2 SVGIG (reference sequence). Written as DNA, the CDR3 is TGTGCCTGGAGTGTTATTGGACAGGGGAGTCTCCAGCCCCAGCATTTT. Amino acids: CAWSVIGQGSLQPQHF.

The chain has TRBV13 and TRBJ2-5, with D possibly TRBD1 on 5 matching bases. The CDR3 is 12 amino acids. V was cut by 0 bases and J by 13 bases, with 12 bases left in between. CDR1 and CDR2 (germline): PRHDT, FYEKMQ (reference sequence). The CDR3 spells CASSLGRQLVYF. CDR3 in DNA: TGTGCCAGCAGCTTAGGGAGACAGCTTGTGTACTTC.

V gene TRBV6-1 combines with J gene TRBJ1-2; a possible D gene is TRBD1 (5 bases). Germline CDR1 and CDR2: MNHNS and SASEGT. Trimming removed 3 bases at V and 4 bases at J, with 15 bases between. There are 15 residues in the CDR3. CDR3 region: CASSERTLNSYGYTF. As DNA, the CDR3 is TGTGCCAGCAGTGAGCGGACACTGAACTCCTATGGCTACACCTTC.

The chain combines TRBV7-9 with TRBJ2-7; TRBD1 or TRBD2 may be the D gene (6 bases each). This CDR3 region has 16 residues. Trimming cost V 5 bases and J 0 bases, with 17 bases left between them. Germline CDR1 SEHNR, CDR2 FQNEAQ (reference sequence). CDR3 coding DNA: TGTGCCAGCAGCCAAACCCGCTCGGGGGCCTCCTACGAGCAGTACTTC. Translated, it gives CASSQTRSGASYEQYF.

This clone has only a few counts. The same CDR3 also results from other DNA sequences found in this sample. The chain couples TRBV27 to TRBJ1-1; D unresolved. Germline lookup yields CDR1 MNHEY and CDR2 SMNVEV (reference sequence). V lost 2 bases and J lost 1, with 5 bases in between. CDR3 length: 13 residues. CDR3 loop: CASSLEGNTEAFF. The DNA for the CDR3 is TGTGCCAGCAGTTTAGAGGGGAACACTGAAGCTTTCTTT.

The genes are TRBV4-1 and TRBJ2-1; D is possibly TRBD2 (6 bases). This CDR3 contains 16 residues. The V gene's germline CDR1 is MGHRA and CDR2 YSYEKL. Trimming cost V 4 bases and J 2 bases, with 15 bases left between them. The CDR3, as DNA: TGCGCCAGCAGCCTAAGAGGGACTGGGGCCTACAATGAGCAGTTCTTC. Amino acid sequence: CASSLRGTGAYNEQFF.

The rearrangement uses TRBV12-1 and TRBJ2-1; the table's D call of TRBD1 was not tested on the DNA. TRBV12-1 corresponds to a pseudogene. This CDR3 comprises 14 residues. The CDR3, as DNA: TGTGCCAGCACCCAATCGGACAGGATTCGTGAGCAGTTCTTC. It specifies CASTQSDRIREQFF.

The CDR3 DNA is TGCGCCAGCAGCCAAGCGGACAGAAAAAACACCATATATTTT. It translates to CASSQADRKNTIYF. This chain connects TRBV4-1 to TRBJ1-3; possibly TRBD1 for D (6 bases). This CDR3 contains 14 residues. Germline V CDR1 and CDR2: MGHRA, YSYEKL. Trimming pared 1 base from V and 6 bases from J, leaving 10 bases between.

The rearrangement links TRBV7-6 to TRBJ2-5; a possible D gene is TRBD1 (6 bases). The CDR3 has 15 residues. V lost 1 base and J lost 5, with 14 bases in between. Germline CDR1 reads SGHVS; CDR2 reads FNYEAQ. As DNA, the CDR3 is TGTGCCAGCAGCTTAGGCGGCGAAAGGGGGGAGACCCAGTACTTC. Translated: CASSLGGERGETQYF.

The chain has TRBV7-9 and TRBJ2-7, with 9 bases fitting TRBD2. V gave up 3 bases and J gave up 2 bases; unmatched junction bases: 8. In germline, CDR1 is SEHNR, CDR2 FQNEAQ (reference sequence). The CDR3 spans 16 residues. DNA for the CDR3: TGTGCCAGCAGCTTTAAGACTAGCGGTAACACCTACGAGCAGTACTTC. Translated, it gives CASSFKTSGNTYEQYF.

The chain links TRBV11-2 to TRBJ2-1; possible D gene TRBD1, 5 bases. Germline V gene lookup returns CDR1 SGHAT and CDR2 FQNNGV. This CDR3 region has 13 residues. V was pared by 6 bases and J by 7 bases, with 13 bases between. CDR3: CASRSGLINEQFF. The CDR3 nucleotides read TGTGCCAGCAGGTCAGGGTTGATTAATGAGCAGTTCTTC.

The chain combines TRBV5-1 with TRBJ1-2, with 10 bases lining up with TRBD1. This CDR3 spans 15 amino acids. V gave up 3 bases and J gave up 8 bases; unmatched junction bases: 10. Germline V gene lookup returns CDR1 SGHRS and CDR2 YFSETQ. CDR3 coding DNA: TGCGCCAGCAGCTCGCGACCCGGGACAGGGGAAGGCTACACCTTC. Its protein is CASSSRPGTGEGYTF.